This T cell receptor (beta chain) was profiled in a study of blood T cells in healthy people across ages. Next came a second PCR, run for 7 to 11 cycles, which used a sample-barcoded 5' primer along with a J-beta primer mix. Tagging of each cDNA molecule was performed by a template-switch adaptor with 12 random nucleotides. Sequencing recovered at least 2.5 million CDR3-containing paired-end reads from each sample. MiXCR was run by TCRdb on the 5' RACE reads, yielding one entry per CDR3 protein. The repertoire includes 650,000 to 900,000 distinct CDR3 sequences, less than 80% of them detected once, and 25% to 30% sits in the top ten. The CDR3 totals 13 residues. V was cut by 7 bases and J by 4 bases, with 12 bases left in between. Germline-derived CDR1 and CDR2 are MNHNY and SVGAGI (reference sequence).

This chain connects TRBV6-6 to TRBJ2-3, with TRBD2 as a possible D gene (7 bases). Sequenced input: blood. The receptor was isolated from a young man in good health. In DNA form, the CDR3 reads TGTGCCAGCACCACGGGGGGCTCAGATACGCAGTATTTT. Its translation is CASTTGGSDTQYF.